This TCR beta chain comes out of a study of T cell responses to AZD1222 COVID-19 vaccine. This clone was observed once. Trimming took off 4 bases at V and 0 bases at J, with 9 bases between the two ends. This CDR3 is built from 14 residues. Germline CDR1 and CDR2: SGHTA and FQGNSA. Profiling relied on immunoSEQ multiplex PCR, and the TCRdb table lists in-frame clones only, not all of them. Of 150,000 to 180,000 clones listed, about 85% are singletons. This sequence was found in an adult in good health. Material: peripheral blood, obtained on day 0 of AZD1222 vaccination. The chain has TRBV7-2 and TRBJ1-1; maybe TRBD1 (6 bases). CDR3 sequence (DNA): TGTGCCAGCAGCTCCGGACAGCTGAACACTGAAGCTTTCTTT. Encoded protein: CASSSGQLNTEAFF.